This TCR beta chain was observed in a study of cytotoxic CD8 clonotypes in ibrutinib-treated CLL. The CDR3 runs 15 residues. CDR1 and CDR2 from the germline V gene are MNHNY and SVGAGI (reference sequence). With 4 bases clipped from V and 7 bases from J, the junction kept 5 bases outside the gene matches. Sequencing was performed with immunoSEQ multiplex PCR; in TCRdb, only in-frame clones are kept and a portion is missing. The sample includes 60,000 or so clones, around 52% of them seen just once. The chain recombines TRBV6-6 with TRBJ1-4; 11 bases align to TRBD1. This clonotype originated in a human donor with chronic lymphocytic leukemia. The specimen comprised PBMCs, sampled after 12 months of ibrutinib treatment. CDR3 amino acids: CASSSPGTGGEKLFF. For the CDR3, the DNA is TGTGCCAGCAGTTCTCCAGGGACAGGGGGTGAAAAACTGTTTTTT.